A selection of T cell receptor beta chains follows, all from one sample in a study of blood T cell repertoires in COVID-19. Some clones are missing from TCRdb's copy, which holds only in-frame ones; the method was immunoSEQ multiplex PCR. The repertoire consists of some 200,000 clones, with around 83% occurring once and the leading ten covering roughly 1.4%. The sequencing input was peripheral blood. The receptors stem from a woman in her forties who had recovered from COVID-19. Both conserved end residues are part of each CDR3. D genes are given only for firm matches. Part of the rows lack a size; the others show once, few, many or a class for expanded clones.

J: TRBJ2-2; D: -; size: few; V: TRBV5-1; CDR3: CASSLATSPVGELFF; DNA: TGCGCCAGCAGCTTGGCGACTAGTCCAGTCGGGGAGCTGTTTTTT
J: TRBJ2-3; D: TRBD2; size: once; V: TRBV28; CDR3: CASSYSGGAITADTQYF; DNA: TGTGCCAGCAGTTATAGCGGGGGGGCGATAACCGCAGATACGCAGTATTTT
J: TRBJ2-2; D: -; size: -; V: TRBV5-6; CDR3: CASSSNTGELFF; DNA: TGTGCCAGCAGCTCAAACACCGGGGAGCTGTTTTTT
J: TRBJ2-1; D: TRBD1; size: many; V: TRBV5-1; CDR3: CASSLYAGQGTHNEQFF; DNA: TGCGCCAGCAGCTTGTATGCCGGACAGGGTACTCACAATGAGCAGTTCTTC
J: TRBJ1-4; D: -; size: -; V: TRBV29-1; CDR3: CSVGKGGEKLFF; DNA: TGCAGCGTTGGCAAGGGAGGTGAAAAACTGTTTTTT
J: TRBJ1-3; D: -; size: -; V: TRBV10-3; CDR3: CAISSQGPDSGNTIYF; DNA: TGTGCCATCAGTTCACAGGGACCCGACTCTGGAAACACCATATATTTT
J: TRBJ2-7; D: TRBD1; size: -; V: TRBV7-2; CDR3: CASSPGTGDPEQYF; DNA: TGTGCCAGCAGCCCAGGGACAGGGGACCCCGAGCAGTACTTC
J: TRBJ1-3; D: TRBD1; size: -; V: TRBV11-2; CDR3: CASSTGGSGNTIYF; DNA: TGTGCCAGCAGTACAGGGGGTTCTGGAAACACCATATATTTT
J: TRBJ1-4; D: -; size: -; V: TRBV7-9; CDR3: CASSLLRGEEKLFF; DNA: TGTGCCAGCAGCTTACTCAGGGGTGAAGAAAAACTGTTTTTT
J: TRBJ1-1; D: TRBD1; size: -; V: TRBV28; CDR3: CASSQDREITEAFF; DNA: TGTGCCAGCAGTCAGGACAGGGAAATCACTGAAGCTTTCTTT
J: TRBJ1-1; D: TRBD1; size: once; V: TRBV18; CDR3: CASSPGTGGYTEAFF; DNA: TGTGCCAGCTCACCGGGGACAGGGGGATACACTGAAGCTTTCTTT
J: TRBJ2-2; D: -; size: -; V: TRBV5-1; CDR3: CASSLEPTPSTGELFF; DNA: TGCGCCAGCAGCTTGGAGCCTACCCCGAGCACCGGGGAGCTGTTTTTT
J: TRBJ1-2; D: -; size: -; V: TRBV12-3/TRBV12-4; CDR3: CASSSGVYGYTF; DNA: TGTGCCAGCAGTTCGGGGGTGTATGGCTACACCTTC
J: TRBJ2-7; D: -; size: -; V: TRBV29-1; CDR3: CSVGATGFDEQYF; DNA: TGCAGCGTTGGTGCCACAGGGTTCGACGAGCAGTACTTC
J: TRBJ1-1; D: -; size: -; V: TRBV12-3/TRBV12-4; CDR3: CASSRGLNTEAFF; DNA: TGTGCCAGCTCCCGAGGGTTGAACACTGAAGCTTTCTTT
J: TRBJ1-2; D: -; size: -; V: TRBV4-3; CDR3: CASSQEWQVGGYTF; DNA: TGCGCCAGCAGCCAAGAGTGGCAGGTTGGCGGCTACACCTTC
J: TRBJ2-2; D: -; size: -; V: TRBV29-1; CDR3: CSVLGLARELFF; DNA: TGCAGCGTGCTGGGACTCGCCAGGGAGCTGTTTTTT
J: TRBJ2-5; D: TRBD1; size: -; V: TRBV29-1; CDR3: CSVTPTGQGGETQYF; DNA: TGCAGCGTGACCCCAACAGGACAGGGGGGAGAGACCCAGTACTTC
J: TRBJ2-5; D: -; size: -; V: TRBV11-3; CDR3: CASSFSGETQYF; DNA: TGTGCCAGCAGCTTCTCCGGGGAGACCCAGTACTTC
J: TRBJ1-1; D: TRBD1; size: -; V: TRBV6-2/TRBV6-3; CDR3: CASSYSMGQGTNTEAFF; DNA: TGTGCCAGCAGTTACTCGATGGGACAGGGTACGAACACTGAAGCTTTCTTT
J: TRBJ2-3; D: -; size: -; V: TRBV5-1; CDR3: CASSLRAGAFGDTTDTQYF; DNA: TGCGCCAGCAGCTTGAGGGCTGGGGCGTTTGGGGACACCACAGATACGCAGTATTTT
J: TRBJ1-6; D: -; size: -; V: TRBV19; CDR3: CASSMFAASSYNSPLHF; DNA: TGTGCCAGTAGTATGTTTGCGGCAAGCTCCTATAATTCACCCCTCCACTTT
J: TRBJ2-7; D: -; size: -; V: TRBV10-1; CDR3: CASSEHGGNEQYF; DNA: TGCGCCAGCAGTGAGCACGGGGGAAACGAGCAGTACTTC